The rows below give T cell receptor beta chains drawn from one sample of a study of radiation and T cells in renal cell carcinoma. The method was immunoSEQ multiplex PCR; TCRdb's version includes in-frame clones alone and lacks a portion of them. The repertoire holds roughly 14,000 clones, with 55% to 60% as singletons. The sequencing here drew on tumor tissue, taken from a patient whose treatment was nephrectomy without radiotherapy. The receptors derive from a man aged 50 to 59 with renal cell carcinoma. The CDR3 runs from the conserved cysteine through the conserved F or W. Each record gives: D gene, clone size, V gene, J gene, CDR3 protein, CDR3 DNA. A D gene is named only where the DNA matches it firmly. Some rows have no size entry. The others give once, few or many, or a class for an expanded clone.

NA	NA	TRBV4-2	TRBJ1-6	CASSQDTENSPLHF	TGTGCCAGCAGCCAAGATACAGAAAATTCACCCCTCCACTTT
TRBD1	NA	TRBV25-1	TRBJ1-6	CASRAGTDNSPLHF	TGTGCCAGCAGAGCCGGGACAGATAATTCACCCCTCCACTTT
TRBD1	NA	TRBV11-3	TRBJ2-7	CASSYRRDRGYEQYF	TGTGCCAGCAGCTACCGCAGGGACAGGGGATACGAGCAGTACTTC
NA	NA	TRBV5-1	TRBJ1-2	CASSLEQTVNYGYTF	TGCGCCAGCAGCTTGGAGCAGACAGTTAACTATGGCTACACCTTC
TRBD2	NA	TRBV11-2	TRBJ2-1	CASSLAAGGSNEQFF	TGTGCCAGCAGCTTAGCCGCGGGAGGTAGCAATGAGCAGTTCTTC
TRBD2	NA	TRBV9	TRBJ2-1	CASSPWTSGNLNEQFF	TGTGCCAGCAGCCCATGGACTAGCGGGAATCTCAATGAGCAGTTCTTC
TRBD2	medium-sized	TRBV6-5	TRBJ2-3	CASMTGTTSTDTQYF	TGTGCCAGCATGACCGGGACTACTAGCACAGATACGCAGTATTTT
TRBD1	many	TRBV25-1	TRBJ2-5	CASSDGMDRGFSQETQYF	TGTGCCAGCAGTGACGGAATGGACAGGGGGTTTTCACAAGAGACCCAGTACTTC
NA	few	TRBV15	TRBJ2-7	CATSTNPGQSSYEQYF	TGTGCCACCAGCACTAACCCGGGTCAGAGCTCCTACGAGCAGTACTTC
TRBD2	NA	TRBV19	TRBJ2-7	CASSIPGGSYEQYF	TGTGCCAGTAGTATTCCGGGAGGGTCCTACGAGCAGTACTTC
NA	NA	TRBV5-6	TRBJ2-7	CASSLSGSYYEQYF	TGTGCCAGCAGTCTTAGCGGAAGCTACTACGAGCAGTACTTC
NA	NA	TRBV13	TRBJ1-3	CASSLVERQAGNTIYF	TGTGCCAGCAGCTTAGTCGAGCGACAGGCTGGAAACACCATATATTTT
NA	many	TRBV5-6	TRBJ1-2	CASSFGAENYGYTF	TGTGCCAGCAGCTTTGGAGCAGAGAACTATGGCTACACCTTC
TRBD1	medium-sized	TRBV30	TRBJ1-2	CAWKIGTGTSGYTF	TGTGCCTGGAAAATAGGGACAGGGACAAGTGGCTACACCTTC
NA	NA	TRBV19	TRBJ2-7	CASSLDGSYSYEQYF	TGTGCCAGTAGTCTCGACGGCTCCTACTCCTACGAGCAGTACTTC
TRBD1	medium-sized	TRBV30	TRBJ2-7	CAWSPPGQYSYEQYF	TGTGCCTGGAGTCCGCCGGGACAGTACTCCTACGAGCAGTACTTC
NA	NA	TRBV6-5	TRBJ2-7	CASSYGDFSSYEQYF	TGTGCCAGCAGTTACGGGGACTTTTCTAGCTACGAGCAGTACTTC
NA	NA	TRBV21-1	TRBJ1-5	CASSSHPRDRVPNQPQHF	TGTGCCAGCAGCTCACACCCCCGGGACAGGGTGCCGAATCAGCCCCAGCATTTT
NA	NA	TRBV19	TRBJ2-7	CASSIIIASSAHEQYF	TGTGCCAGTAGTATTATTATCGCCAGCAGCGCCCACGAGCAGTACTTC
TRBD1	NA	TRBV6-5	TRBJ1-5	CASSLQGARQPQHF	TGTGCCAGCAGTTTACAGGGGGCTCGACAGCCCCAGCATTTT
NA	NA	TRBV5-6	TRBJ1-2	CASSLGLRNSHGYTF	TGTGCCAGCAGCTTGGGTTTGCGGAATTCCCATGGCTACACCTTC
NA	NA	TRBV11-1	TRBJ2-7	CASSLDETTYEQYF	TGTGCCAGCAGCTTAGACGAGACAACCTACGAGCAGTACTTC
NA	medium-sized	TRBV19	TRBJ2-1	CASSTVVDPSSYNEQFF	TGTGCCAGTAGTACCGTTGTAGACCCGAGCTCCTACAATGAGCAGTTCTTC
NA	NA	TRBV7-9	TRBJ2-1	CASSQDDSEQFF	TGTGCCAGCAGCCAAGATGATAGTGAGCAGTTCTTC
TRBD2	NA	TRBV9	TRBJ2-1	CASSKGLAGPYNEQFF	TGTGCCAGCAGCAAGGGACTAGCGGGGCCCTACAATGAGCAGTTCTTC
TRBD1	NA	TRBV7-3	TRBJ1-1	CASSFLGTAMNTEAFF	TGTGCCAGCAGCTTCCTTGGGACAGCGATGAACACTGAAGCTTTCTTT
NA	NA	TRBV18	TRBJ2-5	CASSPLEGADQETQYF	TGTGCCAGCTCACCACTGGAGGGGGCCGACCAAGAGACCCAGTACTTC
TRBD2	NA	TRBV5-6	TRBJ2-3	CASSSGLADTYTDTQYF	TGTGCCAGCAGCTCGGGACTAGCGGACACCTACACAGATACGCAGTATTTT
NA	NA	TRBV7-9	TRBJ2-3	CASSLATSTDTQYF	TGTGCCAGCAGCTTGGCTACAAGCACAGATACGCAGTATTTT
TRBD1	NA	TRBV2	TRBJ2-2	CASSGDRVSGELFF	TGTGCCAGCAGTGGGGACAGGGTCTCCGGGGAGCTGTTTTTT
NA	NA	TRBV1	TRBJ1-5	CTSSQGMGRRNQPQHF	TGCACCAGCAGCCAAGGGATGGGGCGGCGCAATCAGCCCCAGCATTTT
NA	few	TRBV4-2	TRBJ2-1	CASSLTVGNEQFF	TGTGCCAGCAGCCTAACGGTAGGGAATGAGCAGTTCTTC
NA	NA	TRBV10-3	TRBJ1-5	CAISSGLESNQPQHF	TGTGCCATCAGTTCAGGGTTAGAGAGCAATCAGCCCCAGCATTTT
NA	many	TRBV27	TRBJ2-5	CASSLIGAGQETQYF	TGTGCCAGCAGTTTAATAGGGGCTGGGCAAGAGACCCAGTACTTC
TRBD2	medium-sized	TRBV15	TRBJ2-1	CATSRVLAGYASYNEQFF	TGTGCCACCAGCAGAGTTCTAGCGGGGTATGCCTCCTACAATGAGCAGTTCTTC
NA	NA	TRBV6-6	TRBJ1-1	CASMRNTEAFF	TGTGCCAGCATGCGGAACACTGAAGCTTTCTTT
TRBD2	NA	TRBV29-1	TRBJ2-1	CSVEGLAGAGEQFF	TGCAGCGTTGAAGGACTAGCGGGAGCAGGTGAGCAGTTCTTC
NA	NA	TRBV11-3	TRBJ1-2	CASSLRPRTDGYTF	TGTGCCAGCAGCTTAAGGCCTCGGACAGATGGCTACACCTTC
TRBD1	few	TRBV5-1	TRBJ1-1	CASSPRTGTNTEAFF	TGCGCCAGCAGCCCGAGGACAGGAACGAACACTGAAGCTTTCTTT
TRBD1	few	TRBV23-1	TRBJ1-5	CASSQVCDRGTDQPQHF	TGCGCCAGCAGTCAGGTTTGCGACAGGGGTACCGATCAGCCCCAGCATTTT
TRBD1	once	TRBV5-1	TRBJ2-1	CASSLRDSPFYEQFF	TGCGCCAGCAGCTTGCGGGACAGCCCTTTCTATGAGCAGTTCTTC
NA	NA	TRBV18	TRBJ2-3	CASSRWGGSGDTQYF	TGTGCCAGCTCACGATGGGGAGGTTCTGGAGATACGCAGTATTTT
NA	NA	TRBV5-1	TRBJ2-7	CASSLATGSSYEQYF	TGCGCCAGCAGCTTGGCAACAGGGAGCTCCTACGAGCAGTACTTC
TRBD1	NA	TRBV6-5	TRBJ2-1	CASSPGTVQQFF	TGTGCCAGCAGCCCTGGGACAGTTCAGCAGTTCTTC
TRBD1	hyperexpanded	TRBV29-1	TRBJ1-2	CSVVGGQGYGYTF	TGCAGCGTTGTTGGGGGACAGGGCTATGGCTACACCTTC
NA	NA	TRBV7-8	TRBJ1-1	CASSIIQGRVGNTEAFF	TGTGCCAGCAGCATCATCCAGGGTAGGGTGGGTAACACTGAAGCTTTCTTT
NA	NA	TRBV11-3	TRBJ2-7	CASTLDRTEYEQYF	TGTGCCAGCACCTTAGACCGGACAGAGTACGAGCAGTACTTC
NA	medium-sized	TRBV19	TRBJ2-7	CASSSVSSYEQYF	TGTGCCAGTAGTAGTGTCAGCTCCTACGAGCAGTACTTC
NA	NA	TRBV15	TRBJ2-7	CATSEWDGENEQYF	TGTGCCACCAGCGAGTGGGACGGCGAAAACGAGCAGTACTTC
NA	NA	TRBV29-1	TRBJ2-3	CSVGVSIDGDTQYF	TGCAGCGTAGGAGTGTCGATAGATGGAGATACGCAGTATTTT
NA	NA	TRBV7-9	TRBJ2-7	CASSLQGTYEQYF	TGTGCCAGCAGCTTACAGGGAACCTACGAGCAGTACTTC
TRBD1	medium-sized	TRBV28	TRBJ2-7	CASSLGDRAYEQYF	TGTGCCAGCAGTTTGGGGGACAGGGCTTACGAGCAGTACTTC
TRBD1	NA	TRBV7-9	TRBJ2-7	CASSQPGQGFYEQYF	TGTGCCAGCAGCCAACCGGGACAGGGGTTCTACGAGCAGTACTTC